This TCR beta chain was documented in a study of blood T cell repertoires in COVID-19. Study-level background: From the United States, Italy and Spain came samples of acute and convalescent COVID-19.

CDR1 MNHEY and CDR2 SMNVEV come from the germline V gene (reference sequence). J lost 4 bases, V lost 7 bases, and 7 bases had no gene match. The CDR3 spans 15 residues. Authors' methods: Amplification with reference gene primers provided the estimates of nucleated cell counts. Produced via immunoSEQ multiplex PCR; TCRdb's table is partial and in-frame only. D and trimming were read from the DNA, whereas the V and J calls and clone size are those reported in that table. The sample holds 300,000 to 350,000 clones; about 90% are singletons and the top ten take roughly 4.3%. In terms of age and location, participants ranged from roughly 18 to 95 years and lived in approximately 24 US areas.

What was sequenced was PBMCs or T cells enriched from blood (not recorded which). This chain joins TRBV27 and TRBJ2-1; 10 nucleotides match TRBD2. The TCR comes from a woman between 18 and 30 years old with acute COVID-19. CDR3 in amino acids: CASIKTSGWYNEQFF. The CDR3, as DNA: TGTGCCAGCATAAAGACTAGCGGGTGGTACAATGAGCAGTTCTTC.